Reported below is one TCR beta chain. Its antigen is currently not known. Base-call qualities are not available, and no considerably larger clone is one nucleotide away. The data were obtained in a study of regulatory T cells in long-lasting Graves disease (dated by TCRdb to 2020 to 2022). With regard to the full study: Persistent Graves' disease was defined as antithyroid drug treatment for over 5 years with persistently positive TSH receptor autoantibodies. This study used TCR sequencing and RNA sequencing of peripheral blood to compare persistent Graves' disease patients against newly diagnosed Graves' disease patients. The study was registered as a clinical trial and conducted in China. A total of 35 or so samples were covered by TCR sequencing, comprising about 13 persistent and around 20 newly diagnosed Graves' disease patients. Antithyroid drugs had been taken for around 9.8 years on average by persistent Graves' disease patients in the clinical cohort. The study at large found these results: Only the TCR beta chain was sequenced and analyzed. Persistent disease showed preferential use of TRBV28, TRBJ1-2 and TRBJ2-5, whereas newly diagnosed disease favored TRBV20-1 and TRBJ2-1. Compared with newly diagnosed patients, persistent Graves' disease patients had lower TCR Shannon entropy and fewer highly expanded clones, which suggests clonal expansion. Only peripheral blood was studied, because thyroid tissue, the primary lesion, was inaccessible. The small sample size was acknowledged by the authors as a limitation that may reduce accuracy. Persistent patients shared more public clonotypes among themselves (around 2,700) than newly diagnosed patients did (about 970).

In the paper's terms, the time point label means: persistent/refractory GD, antithyroid drugs over 5 years with positive TRAb. RNA was extracted from PBMCs in TRIzol for both TCR sequencing and RNA sequencing. The diagnosis of Graves' disease was made according to American Thyroid Association guidelines. Patients for the study were recruited at an endocrinology department in Xi'an, China. Each patient gave 7 to 9.5 milliliters of peripheral blood, collected in an EDTA anticoagulant tube. Ficoll Paque Plus density gradient separation was used to isolate PBMCs, and no further T cell sorting was done. RNA quality was checked with an Agilent 2100 Bioanalyzer and agarose gel, and concentration with a NanoDrop 2000. The method was multiplex PCR. The instrument was an Illumina HiSeq 4000. CDR3 regions were amplified by Arm-PCR with iRepertoire HTBI primers to construct TCR beta libraries. Gel purification was performed on PCR products prior to sequencing. The paper's processing steps were these. Gene usage analysis of CDR3 amino acid clonotypes relied on the 55 to 80 TRBV and 13 to 15 TRBJ segments identified across samples. Filtered high-quality paired reads were merged into contigs using COPE and FqMerger. BLAST was used to align contigs to IMGT TRBV, TRBD and TRBJ reference genes, and CDR3 was defined according to IMGT. Any clonotype with a frequency above 0.1% was classified as a highly expanded clone. Repertoire diversity was measured by Shannon entropy, and V-J evenness by the Gini coefficient. Clonotypes shared by more than one individual were considered public. TCRdb took the public reads, trimmed them with fastp at Q25, ran MiXCR for clone calling and kept in-frame beta chains. Identical CDR3 protein sequences are pooled into one entry, listed with their most common genes and DNA. The authors' filters were not applied to this entry. The sample has 400,000 or so distinct CDR3 sequences on record, 20% to 25% of them singletons. Less than 25% of the sample belongs to the ten largest clones.

The trim is 5 bases for V and 5 bases for J, with a gap of 10 bases between the germline ends. Reading the germline V gene gives CDR1 SGHAT and CDR2 FQNNGV. The CDR3 sequence holds 12 residues, the cysteine and phenylalanine included. Only CDR3 DNA remains: 36 bases, in frame from the first base. This specimen was peripheral blood mononuclear cells (PBMCs), taken when the disease was refractory, from a patient treated with antithyroid drugs. The sequence is built from TRBV11-2 and TRBJ2-7; no D segment can be confidently identified. The sequence was collected from a female donor with Graves disease. The DNA sequence is TGTGCCAGCAGCCCACTTAACAACGAGCAGTACTTC. Translated, it reads CASSPLNNEQYF.